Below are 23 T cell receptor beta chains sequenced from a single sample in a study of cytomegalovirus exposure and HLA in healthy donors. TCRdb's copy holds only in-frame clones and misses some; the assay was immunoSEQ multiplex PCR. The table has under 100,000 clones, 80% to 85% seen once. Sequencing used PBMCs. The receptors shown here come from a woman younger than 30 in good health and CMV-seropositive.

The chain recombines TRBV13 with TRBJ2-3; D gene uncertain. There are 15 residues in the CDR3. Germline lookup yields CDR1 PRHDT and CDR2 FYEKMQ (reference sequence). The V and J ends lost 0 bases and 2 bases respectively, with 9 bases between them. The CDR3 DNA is TGTGCCAGCAGCTTAGGGGGCAGTTTCACAGATACGCAGTATTTT. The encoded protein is CASSLGGSFTDTQYF.

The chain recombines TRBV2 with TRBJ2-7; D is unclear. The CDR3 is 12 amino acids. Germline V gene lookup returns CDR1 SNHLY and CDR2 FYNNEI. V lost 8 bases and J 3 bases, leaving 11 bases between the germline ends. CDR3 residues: CASVQDRYEQYF. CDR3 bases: TGTGCCAGCGTGCAGGATCGCTACGAGCAGTACTTC.

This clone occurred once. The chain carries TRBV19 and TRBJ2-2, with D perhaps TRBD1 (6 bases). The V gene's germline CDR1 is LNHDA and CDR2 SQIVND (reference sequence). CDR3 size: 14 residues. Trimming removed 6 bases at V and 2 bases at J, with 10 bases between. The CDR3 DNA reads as TGTGCCAGTAGAACACAGGGAAACACCGGGGAGCTGTTTTTT. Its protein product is CASRTQGNTGELFF.

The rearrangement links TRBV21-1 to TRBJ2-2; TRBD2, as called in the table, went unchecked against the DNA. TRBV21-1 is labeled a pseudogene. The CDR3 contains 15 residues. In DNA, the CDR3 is TGTGCCAGCACCCCCGGCAGGGAGGGCACCGGGGAGCTGTTTTTT. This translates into CASTPGREGTGELFF.

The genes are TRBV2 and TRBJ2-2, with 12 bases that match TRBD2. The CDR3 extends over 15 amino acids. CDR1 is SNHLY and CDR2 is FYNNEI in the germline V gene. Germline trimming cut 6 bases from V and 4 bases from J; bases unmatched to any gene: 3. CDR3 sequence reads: CASSPSGGGTGELFF. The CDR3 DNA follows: TGTGCCAGCAGCCCTAGCGGGGGGGGCACCGGGGAGCTGTTTTTT.

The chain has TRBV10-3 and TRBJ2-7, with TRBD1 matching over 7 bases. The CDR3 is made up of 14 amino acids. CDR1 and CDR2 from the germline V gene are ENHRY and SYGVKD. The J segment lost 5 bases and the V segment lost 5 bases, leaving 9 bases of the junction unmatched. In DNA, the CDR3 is TGTGCCATCAGTACCCCGGGACAGTCCGACGAGCAGTACTTC. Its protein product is CAISTPGQSDEQYF.

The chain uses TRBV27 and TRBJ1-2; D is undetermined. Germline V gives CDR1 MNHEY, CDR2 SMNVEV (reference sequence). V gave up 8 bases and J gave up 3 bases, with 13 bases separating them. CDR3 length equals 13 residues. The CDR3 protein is CASAGPGYYGYTF. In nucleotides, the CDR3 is TGTGCCAGCGCCGGCCCGGGTTACTATGGCTACACCTTC.

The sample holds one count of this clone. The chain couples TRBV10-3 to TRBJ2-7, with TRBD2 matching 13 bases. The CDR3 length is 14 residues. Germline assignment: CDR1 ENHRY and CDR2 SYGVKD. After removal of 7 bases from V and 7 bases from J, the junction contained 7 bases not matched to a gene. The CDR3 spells CAITGLAGLGEQYF. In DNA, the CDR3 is TGTGCCATCACGGGACTAGCGGGGCTGGGGGAGCAGTACTTC.

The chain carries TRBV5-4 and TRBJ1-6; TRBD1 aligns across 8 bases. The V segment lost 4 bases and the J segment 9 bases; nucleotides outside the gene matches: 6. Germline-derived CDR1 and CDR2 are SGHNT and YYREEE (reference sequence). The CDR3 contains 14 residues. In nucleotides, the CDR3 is TGTGCCAGCAGCCCCGGACAGGGAGTTTCACCCCTCCACTTT. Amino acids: CASSPGQGVSPLHF.

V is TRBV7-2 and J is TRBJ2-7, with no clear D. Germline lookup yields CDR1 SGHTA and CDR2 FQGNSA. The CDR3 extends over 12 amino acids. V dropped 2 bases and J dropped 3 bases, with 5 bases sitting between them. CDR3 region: CASSLIRYEQYF. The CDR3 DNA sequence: TGTGCCAGCAGCTTAATCCGCTACGAGCAGTACTTC.

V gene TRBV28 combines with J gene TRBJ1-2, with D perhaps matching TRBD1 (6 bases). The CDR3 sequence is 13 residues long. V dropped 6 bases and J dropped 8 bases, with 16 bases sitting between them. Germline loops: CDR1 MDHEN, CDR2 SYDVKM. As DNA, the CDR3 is TGTGCCAGCAGCGAACAGGGTTGGGAGGGCTACACCTTC. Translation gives CASSEQGWEGYTF.

The CDR3 loop is CASSQLGGLGFTEAFF. In nucleotides, the CDR3 is TGTGCCAGCAGCCAGTTGGGGGGTCTGGGGTTCACTGAAGCTTTCTTT. The rearrangement uses TRBV7-8 and TRBJ1-1; a weak D match, TRBD1 (5 bases). CDR3 length equals 16 residues. The germline V gene has CDR1 SGHVS and CDR2 FQNEAQ. Trimming cost V 5 bases and J 4 bases, with 20 bases left between them.

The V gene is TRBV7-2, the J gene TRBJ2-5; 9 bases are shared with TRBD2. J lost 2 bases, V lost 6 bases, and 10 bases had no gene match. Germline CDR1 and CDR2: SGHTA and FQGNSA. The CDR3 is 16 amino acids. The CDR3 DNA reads TGTGCCAGCAGAAACCCAGCGGGGGGTACGCAAGAGACCCAGTACTTC. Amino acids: CASRNPAGGTQETQYF.

CDR3 DNA sequence: TGTGCCATCAGTGTGCGGGGGGGTTACAATGAGCAGTTCTTC. Encoded protein: CAISVRGGYNEQFF. V is TRBV10-3 and J is TRBJ2-1; 9 positions agree with TRBD2. There are 14 residues in the CDR3. Germline-derived CDR1 and CDR2 are ENHRY and SYGVKD. Trimming at V came to 4 bases and at J to 4 bases, leaving 2 bases not matched to a gene.

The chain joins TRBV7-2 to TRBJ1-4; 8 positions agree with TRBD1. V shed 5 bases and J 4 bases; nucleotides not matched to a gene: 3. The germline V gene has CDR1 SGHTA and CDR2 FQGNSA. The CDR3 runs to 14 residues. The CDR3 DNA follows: TGTGCCAGCAGCCCGGACAGGGATAATGAAAAACTGTTTTTT. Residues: CASSPDRDNEKLFF.

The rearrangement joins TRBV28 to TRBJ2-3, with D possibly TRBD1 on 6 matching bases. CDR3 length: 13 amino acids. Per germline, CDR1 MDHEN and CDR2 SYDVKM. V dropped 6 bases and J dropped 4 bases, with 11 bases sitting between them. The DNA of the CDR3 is TGTGCCAGCAGAACTAGGGGGTCAGATACGCAGTATTTT. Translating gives CASRTRGSDTQYF.

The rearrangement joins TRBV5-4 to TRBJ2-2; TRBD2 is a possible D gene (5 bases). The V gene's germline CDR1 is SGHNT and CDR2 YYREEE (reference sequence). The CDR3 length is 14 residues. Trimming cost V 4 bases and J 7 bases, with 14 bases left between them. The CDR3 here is CASSPRVSYGELFF. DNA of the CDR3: TGTGCCAGCAGCCCGAGGGTGTCGTACGGGGAGCTGTTTTTT.

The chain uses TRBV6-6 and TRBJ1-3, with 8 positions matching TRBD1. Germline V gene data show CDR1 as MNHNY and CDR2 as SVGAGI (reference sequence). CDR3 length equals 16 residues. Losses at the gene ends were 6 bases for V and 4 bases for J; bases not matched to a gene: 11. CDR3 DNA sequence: TGTGCCAGCAGCCCTGGACAGGGAGCTGGCGGAAACACCATATATTTT. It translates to CASSPGQGAGGNTIYF.

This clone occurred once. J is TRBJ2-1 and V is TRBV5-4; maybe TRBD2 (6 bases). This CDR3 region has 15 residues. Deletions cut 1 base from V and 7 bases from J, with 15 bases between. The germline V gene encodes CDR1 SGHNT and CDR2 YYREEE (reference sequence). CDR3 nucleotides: TGTGCCAGCAGCTTGCCCCTTCCCCGGGGGAATGAGCAGTTCTTC. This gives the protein CASSLPLPRGNEQFF.

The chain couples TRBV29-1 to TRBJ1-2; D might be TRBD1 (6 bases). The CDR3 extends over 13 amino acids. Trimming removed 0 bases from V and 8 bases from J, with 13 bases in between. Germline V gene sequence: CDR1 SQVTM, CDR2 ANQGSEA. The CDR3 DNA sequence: TGCAGCGTTGAAGATCACGGTACAGGGGGCTACACCTTC. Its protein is CSVEDHGTGGYTF.

This chain's CDR3 is CASRSGGSSYEQYF. CDR3 nucleotides: TGTGCCAGCAGATCAGGGGGGAGCTCCTACGAGCAGTACTTC. This chain joins TRBV7-2 and TRBJ2-7, with a possible D match to TRBD1 (7 bases). The CDR3 spans 14 residues. Trimming left V 6 bases short and J 0 bases short, with 12 bases between. From germline, CDR1 is SGHTA and CDR2 FQGNSA.

The CDR3: CATRRTSTMNTEAFF. Written as DNA, the CDR3 is TGTGCCACTCGACGGACGTCGACTATGAACACTGAAGCTTTCTTT. The chain has TRBV19 and TRBJ1-1; D gene uncertain. This CDR3 has 15 residues. The germline gives CDR1 LNHDA, CDR2 SQIVND (reference sequence). The ends were cut back, 10 bases at V and 0 bases at J, with 18 bases in the middle.

The chain's CDR3 is CASRSDRREETQYF. CDR3 in DNA: TGTGCCAGCAGATCTGACAGACGTGAAGAGACCCAGTACTTC. The chain employs TRBV7-6 and TRBJ2-5, with D perhaps TRBD1 (5 bases). The CDR3 consists of 14 residues. The germline V gene encodes CDR1 SGHVS and CDR2 FNYEAQ. V was shortened by 6 bases and J by 3 bases, with 14 bases between the two germline ends.